Presented here are 25 T cell receptor beta chains from one specimen sequenced in a study of blood T cell repertoires in COVID-19. Clones were sequenced by immunoSEQ multiplex PCR, and TCRdb holds only the in-frame ones, with some missing. The data show fewer than 90,000 clones, with roughly 87% seen just once and approximately 7.4% held by the top ten. Sequencing was done on a sample of peripheral blood. The receptor set was obtained from a man aged 65-85 years with acute or convalescent COVID-19.

The chain uses TRBV18 and TRBJ2-7, with D possibly TRBD1 on 6 matching bases. Trimming left V 8 bases short and J 0 bases short, with 11 bases between. The CDR3 is 13 residues long. Germline V gives CDR1 KGHSH, CDR2 LQKENI. DNA for the CDR3: TGTGCCAGCACTCGGGACAACTCCTACGAGCAGTACTTC. Its translation: CASTRDNSYEQYF.

The chain combines TRBV20-1 with TRBJ2-7, with D unresolved. Trimming removed 7 bases from V and 1 base from J, with 8 bases in between. Germline lookup yields CDR1 DFQATT and CDR2 SNEGSKA (reference sequence). The CDR3 covers 11 residues. As DNA, the CDR3 is TGCAGTGTAGTTTGGTCCTACGAGCAGTACTTC. Translation: CSVVWSYEQYF.

Comment on this clone: The identical CDR3 is also encoded by other nucleotide sequences in the sample. This rearrangement joins TRBV5-1 to TRBJ1-1; D is perhaps TRBD1 (6 bases). CDR3 size: 14 residues. V lost 0 bases and J lost 1, with 7 bases in between. CDR1 and CDR2 from the germline V gene are SGHRS and YFSETQ. The CDR3 DNA reads as TGCGCCAGCAGCTTGGACAGGGCGAACACTGAAGCTTTCTTT. It translates to CASSLDRANTEAFF.

V and J are TRBV7-9 and TRBJ2-5; a possible D gene is TRBD2 (6 bases). Trimming pared 5 bases from V and 5 bases from J, leaving 15 bases between. The CDR3 consists of 14 residues. Germline CDR1 and CDR2: SEHNR and FQNEAQ (reference sequence). This CDR3 is CASSPGTRGETQYF. The CDR3 DNA follows: TGTGCCAGCAGCCCCGGAACCCGGGGGGAGACCCAGTACTTC.

The chain couples TRBV7-2 to TRBJ1-2; 7 bases agree with TRBD1. Germline V gives CDR1 SGHTA, CDR2 FQGNSA. J lost 8 bases, V lost 5 bases, and 11 bases had no gene match. CDR3 length: 14 amino acids. Here the CDR3 reads CASSTTTGLGGYTF. The CDR3 nucleotides read TGTGCCAGCAGCACAACGACAGGGCTCGGCGGCTACACCTTC.

The genes are TRBV7-2 and TRBJ1-5; D uncertain. The CDR3 has 13 residues. Germline CDR1 SGHTA, CDR2 FQGNSA. Trimming removed 1 base at V and 8 bases at J, with 9 bases between. This chain's CDR3 is CASSLGYGEPQHF. Written as DNA, the CDR3 is TGTGCCAGCAGCTTAGGGTACGGGGAGCCCCAGCATTTT.

This clone has only one observation. The V and J genes are TRBV11-3 and TRBJ2-1; maybe TRBD1 (6 bases). Trimming pared 0 bases from V and 9 bases from J, leaving 15 bases between. Germline-derived CDR1 and CDR2 are SGHNT and YENEEA. The length of the CDR3 is 15 residues. The CDR3 here is CASSLEKQGDGEQFF. For the CDR3, the DNA is TGTGCCAGCAGCTTAGAGAAACAGGGTGACGGTGAGCAGTTCTTC.

V gene TRBV12-3 or TRBV12-4 combines with J gene TRBJ2-5; 7 nucleotides agree with TRBD2. This CDR3 is 10 amino acids long. The junction had 5 bases not matched to a gene; V was cut back by 8 bases and J by 11 bases. The CDR3, as DNA: TGTGCCAGCGGGGGGGAAGGGCAGTACTTC. Encoded protein: CASGGEGQYF.

This sequence joins TRBV12-3 or TRBV12-4 and TRBJ1-6, with D hard to call. V lost 3 bases and J lost 7, with 7 bases in between. The CDR3 has 13 amino acids. DNA for the CDR3: TGTGCCAGCAGTTTTGAGACAAATTCACCCCTCCACTTT. As protein: CASSFETNSPLHF.

This clone was recorded once. V is TRBV3-1 (or the pseudogene TRBV3-2) and J is TRBJ1-1; unclear D gene. Per germline, CDR1 LGHDT and CDR2 YNNKEL (reference sequence). V lost 1 base to trimming and J lost 5 bases, with 11 bases between them. This CDR3 region has 14 residues. The CDR3: CASSQVSGKTEAFF. CDR3 sequence (DNA): TGTGCCAGCAGCCAAGTTAGCGGGAAAACTGAAGCTTTCTTT.

The rearrangement uses TRBV6-5 and TRBJ1-1, with D possibly matching TRBD1 (5 bases). The CDR3 contains 12 residues. Germline V gives CDR1 MNHEY, CDR2 SVGAGI. V was trimmed by 6 bases and J by 8 bases, leaving 13 bases between them. DNA for the CDR3: TGTGCCAGCAGGTTCCCGCCAGGGGAAGCTTTCTTT. It yields the protein CASRFPPGEAFF.

This sequence joins TRBV7-2 and TRBJ2-1, with D possibly matching TRBD2 (6 bases). Germline V gene data show CDR1 as SGHTA and CDR2 as FQGNSA. Trimming cost V 5 bases and J 4 bases, with 18 bases left between them. CDR3 length equals 16 residues. CDR3 protein: CASSLTARGFYNEQFF. The CDR3 DNA sequence: TGTGCCAGCAGCCTTACCGCACGGGGGTTTTACAATGAGCAGTTCTTC.

The J gene is TRBJ1-6, the V gene TRBV5-8; D is possibly TRBD1 (5 bases). The CDR3 covers 13 residues. Trimming removed 0 bases from V and 11 bases from J, with 9 bases in between. Per germline, CDR1 SGHTS and CDR2 YDEGEE. The CDR3 reads CASSLGGTAPLHF. CDR3 bases: TGTGCCAGCAGCTTGGGCGGGACTGCACCCCTCCACTTT.

The chain combines TRBV7-9 with TRBJ1-6, with 9 nucleotides matching TRBD1. With V trimmed by 5 bases and J by 6 bases, 5 bases remained unmatched. Germline V gene lookup returns CDR1 SEHNR and CDR2 FQNEAQ (reference sequence). The CDR3 totals 15 residues. CDR3: CASSLQGASNSPLHF. Here the CDR3 DNA reads TGTGCCAGCAGCCTACAGGGGGCTAGTAATTCACCCCTCCACTTT. The entire variable domain, with the rest obtained from reference TRBV7-9 and TRBJ1-6, is as follows: DTGVSQNPRHKITKRGQNVTFRCDPISEHNRLYWYRQTLGQGPEFLTYFQNEAQLEKSRLLSDRFSAERPKGSFSTLEIQRTEQGDSAMYLCASSLQGASNSPLHFGNGTRLTVT.

The chain recombines TRBV7-9 with TRBJ2-1; no firm D call. Germline-derived CDR1 and CDR2 are SEHNR and FQNEAQ (reference sequence). The ends were cut back, 5 bases at V and 4 bases at J, with 9 bases in the middle. The CDR3 runs 13 residues. The CDR3: CASSPDWYNEQFF. The DNA for the CDR3 is TGTGCCAGCAGCCCCGACTGGTACAATGAGCAGTTCTTC.

The rearrangement links TRBV10-2 to TRBJ1-3; the D gene is possibly TRBD1 (5 bases). Germline V gives CDR1 WSHSY, CDR2 SAAADI. The CDR3 loop spans 15 amino acids. Trimming removed 6 bases from V and 0 bases from J, with 12 bases in between. The CDR3 sequence is CASRRQISSGNTIYF. As DNA, the CDR3 is TGCGCCAGCAGGAGACAGATCAGCTCTGGAAACACCATATATTTT.

The chain recombines TRBV11-2 with TRBJ2-1, with D possibly being TRBD2 (6 bases). The CDR3 is 16 residues long. Germline V gene data show CDR1 as SGHAT and CDR2 as FQNNGV. Deletions cut 5 bases from V and 4 bases from J, with 18 bases between. CDR3 sequence: CASSHPGSGWYNEQFF. DNA of the CDR3: TGTGCCAGCAGCCATCCTGGCAGCGGGTGGTACAATGAGCAGTTCTTC.

The chain uses TRBV6-2 or TRBV6-3 and TRBJ2-3, with TRBD1 matching 10 bases. CDR1 and CDR2 (germline): MNHEY, SVGEGT. V trimming: 6 bases; J trimming: 3 bases; junction bases outside the gene matches: 12. This CDR3 is built from 17 residues. CDR3 DNA sequence: TGTGCCAGCAGCGGGGGGCGACAGGGGGCGAGGACAGATACGCAGTATTTT. It translates to CASSGGRQGARTDTQYF.

This clone has only one observation. The V call is TRBV5-6, the J call TRBJ2-5; 7 nucleotides align to TRBD1. V dropped 5 bases and J dropped 6; count of bases not matched to a gene: 7. This CDR3 comprises 13 residues. Germline assignment: CDR1 SGHDT and CDR2 YYEEEE. CDR3 loop: CASSKDRAQTQYF. The CDR3 DNA reads TGTGCCAGCAGTAAAGACAGGGCGCAGACCCAGTACTTC.

This clone was found a few times. Here the CDR3 reads CASSQDPPARGTGELFF. Here the CDR3 DNA reads TGCGCCAGCAGCCAAGATCCACCCGCCCGCGGCACCGGGGAGCTGTTTTTT. The gene calls are TRBV4-3 and TRBJ2-2; D unresolved. V lost 0 bases and J 4 bases, leaving 15 bases between the germline ends. The CDR3 has 17 amino acids. Germline assignment: CDR1 LGHNA and CDR2 YSLEER.

The gene calls are TRBV7-9 and TRBJ1-1, with 7 bases fitting TRBD1. The length of the CDR3 is 14 residues. V was pared by 5 bases and J by 3 bases, with 6 bases of the junction left unmatched. The germline V gene encodes CDR1 SEHNR and CDR2 FQNEAQ (reference sequence). Here the CDR3 reads CASSPTGYHTEAFF. For the CDR3, the DNA is TGTGCCAGCAGCCCGACAGGGTATCACACTGAAGCTTTCTTT.

V and J are TRBV6-2 or TRBV6-3 and TRBJ1-1; TRBD1 aligns across 7 bases. Losses at the gene ends were 5 bases for V and 8 bases for J; bases not matched to a gene: 14. The V gene's germline CDR1 is MNHEY and CDR2 SVGEGT. The CDR3 is made up of 15 amino acids. CDR3 protein: CASSPFRVGGEEAFF. CDR3 nucleotides: TGTGCCAGCAGTCCCTTCCGGGTAGGGGGCGAAGAAGCTTTCTTT.

This chain joins TRBV5-1 and TRBJ2-5; D not certain. Looked up from germline, CDR1 is SGHRS and CDR2 is YFSETQ. V was shortened by 4 bases and J by 2 bases, with 9 bases between the two germline ends. CDR3 size: 13 residues. The CDR3 sequence is CASSLTRQETQYF. The CDR3, as DNA: TGCGCCAGCAGCCTAACCCGTCAAGAGACCCAGTACTTC.

This clone was found once. CDR3 DNA: TGTGCCACCAGTGATTCCCGCGCGGGGGGCCCGAGACAGCCCCAGCATTTT. It codes for CATSDSRAGGPRQPQHF. The V and J genes are TRBV24-1 and TRBJ1-5; perhaps TRBD1 as D (6 bases). Germline CDR1 reads KGHDR; CDR2 reads SFDVKD. This CDR3 is 17 amino acids long. V shed 2 bases and J shed 7 bases, with 20 bases lying between them.

CDR3 sequence (DNA): TGTGCCAGCAGTTTAACGGGAGGTAACACCATATATTTT. It yields the protein CASSLTGGNTIYF. This sequence joins TRBV12-3 or TRBV12-4 and TRBJ1-3; D ambiguous. V was pared by 2 bases and J by 7 bases, with 9 bases between. The CDR3 length is 13 residues.